The rows below give T cell receptor beta chains drawn from one sample of a study of T cells in Graves' hyperthyroidism and ophthalmopathy. TCRdb ran MiXCR on the multiplex PCR reads and lists one entry per CDR3 protein. The sample records around 450,000 distinct CDR3 sequences, 15% to 17% being singletons. The sequencing sample was made of blood. The receptors come from a woman aged 18 to 35 with Graves' hyperthyroidism. CDR3s include the opening cysteine and the closing phenylalanine or tryptophan.

v_call: TRBV20-1
cdr3_aa: CSARRRAGDEQFF

v_call: TRBV6-1
cdr3_aa: CASSPLSWTEAGYTF

v_call: TRBV9
cdr3_aa: CASSPQAAPSYEQYF

v_call: TRBV7-2
cdr3_aa: CASSWVGSASYNEQFF

v_call: TRBV6-1
cdr3_aa: CASSETSGRTDTQYF

v_call: TRBV5-1
cdr3_aa: CASSSPPGRGGELFF

v_call: TRBV7-9
cdr3_aa: CASSLLRGDTGELFF

v_call: TRBV2
cdr3_aa: CASSERGTGSSGYTF

v_call: TRBV5-1
cdr3_aa: CASSSGRVYNSPLHF

v_call: TRBV20-1
cdr3_aa: CSAQGEDYGYTF

v_call: TRBV4-1
cdr3_aa: CASSPRRAGGSYNEQFF

v_call: TRBV5-1
cdr3_aa: CASSTRQGSGTEAFF

v_call: TRBV3-1
cdr3_aa: CASSPRGAGIMDNEQFF

v_call: TRBV5-5
cdr3_aa: CASSPLGSHLGSYTF

v_call: TRBV20-1
cdr3_aa: CSARDLRGKNIQYF

v_call: TRBV20-1
cdr3_aa: CSARDFSAAGNTIYF

v_call: TRBV6-1
cdr3_aa: CASGVPDRGGEQYF